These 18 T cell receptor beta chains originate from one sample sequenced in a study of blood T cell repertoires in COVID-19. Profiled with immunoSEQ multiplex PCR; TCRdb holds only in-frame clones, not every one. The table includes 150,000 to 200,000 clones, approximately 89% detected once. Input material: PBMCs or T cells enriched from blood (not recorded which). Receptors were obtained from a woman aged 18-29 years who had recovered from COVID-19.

CDR3 residues: CASSLNELRLPGELFF. In DNA, the CDR3 is TGTGCCAGCAGTTTAAATGAACTGCGATTACCCGGGGAGCTGTTTTTT. The gene calls are TRBV28 and TRBJ2-2; no clear D. The length of the CDR3 is 16 residues. With 2 bases removed from V and 6 bases from J, the gap between germline ends came to 16 bases. CDR1 is MDHEN and CDR2 is SYDVKM in the germline V gene.

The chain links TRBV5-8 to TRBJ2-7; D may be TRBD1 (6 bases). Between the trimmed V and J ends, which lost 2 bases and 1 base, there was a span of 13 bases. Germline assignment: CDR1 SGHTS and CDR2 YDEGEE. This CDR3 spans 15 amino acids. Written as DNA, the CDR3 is TGTGCCAGCAGCTTTATCCGGGACACATCCTACGAGCAGTACTTC. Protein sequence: CASSFIRDTSYEQYF.

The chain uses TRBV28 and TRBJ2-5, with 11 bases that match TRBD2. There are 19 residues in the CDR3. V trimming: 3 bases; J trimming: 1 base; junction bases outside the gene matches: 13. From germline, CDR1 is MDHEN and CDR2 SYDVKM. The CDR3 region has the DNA TGTGCCAGCAGTTTTCTCGACGGGATGGGGACTAGCGGCCAAGAGACCCAGTACTTC. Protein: CASSFLDGMGTSGQETQYF.

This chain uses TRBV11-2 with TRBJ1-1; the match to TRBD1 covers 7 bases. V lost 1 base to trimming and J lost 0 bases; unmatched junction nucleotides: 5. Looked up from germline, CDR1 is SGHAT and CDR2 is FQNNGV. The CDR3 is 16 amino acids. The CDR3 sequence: CASSLATGAMNTEAFF. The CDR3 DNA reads TGTGCCAGCAGCTTAGCAACAGGGGCTATGAACACTGAAGCTTTCTTT.

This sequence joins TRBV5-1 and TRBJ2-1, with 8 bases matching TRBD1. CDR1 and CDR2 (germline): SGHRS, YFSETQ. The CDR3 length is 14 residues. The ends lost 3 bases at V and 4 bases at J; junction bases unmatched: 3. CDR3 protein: CASSSGQGYNEQFF. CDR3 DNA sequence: TGCGCCAGCAGCTCCGGACAGGGTTACAATGAGCAGTTCTTC.

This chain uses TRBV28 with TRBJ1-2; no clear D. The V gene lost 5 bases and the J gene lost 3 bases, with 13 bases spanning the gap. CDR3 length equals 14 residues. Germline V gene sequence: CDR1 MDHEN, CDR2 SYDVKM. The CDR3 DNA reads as TGTGCCAGCAGTAGCTCGGGGTGGGACTATGGCTACACCTTC. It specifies CASSSSGWDYGYTF.

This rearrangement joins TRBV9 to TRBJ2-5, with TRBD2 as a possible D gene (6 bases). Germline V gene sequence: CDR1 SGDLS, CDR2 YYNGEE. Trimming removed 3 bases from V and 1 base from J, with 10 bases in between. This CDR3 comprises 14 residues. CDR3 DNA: TGTGCCAGCAGCGGGGGGGACTCCCAAGAGACCCAGTACTTC. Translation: CASSGGDSQETQYF.

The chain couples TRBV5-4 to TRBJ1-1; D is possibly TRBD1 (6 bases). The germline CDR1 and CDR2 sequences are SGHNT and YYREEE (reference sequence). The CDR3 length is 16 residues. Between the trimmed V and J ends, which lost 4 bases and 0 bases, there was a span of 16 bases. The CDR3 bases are TGTGCCAGCAGCCGGCGGGGGCAGGAAATGAACACTGAAGCTTTCTTT. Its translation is CASSRRGQEMNTEAFF.

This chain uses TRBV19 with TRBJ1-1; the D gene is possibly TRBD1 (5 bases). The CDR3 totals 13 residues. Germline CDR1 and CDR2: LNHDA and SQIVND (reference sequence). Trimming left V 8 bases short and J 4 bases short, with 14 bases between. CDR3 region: CASGEGAGTEAFF. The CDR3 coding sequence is TGTGCCAGTGGGGAAGGGGCAGGCACTGAAGCTTTCTTT.

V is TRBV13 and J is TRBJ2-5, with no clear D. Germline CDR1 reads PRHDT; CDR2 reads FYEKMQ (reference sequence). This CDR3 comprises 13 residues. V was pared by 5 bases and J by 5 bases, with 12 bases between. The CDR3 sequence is CASSPPTGETQYF. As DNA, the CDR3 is TGTGCCAGCAGCCCCCCGACTGGCGAGACCCAGTACTTC.

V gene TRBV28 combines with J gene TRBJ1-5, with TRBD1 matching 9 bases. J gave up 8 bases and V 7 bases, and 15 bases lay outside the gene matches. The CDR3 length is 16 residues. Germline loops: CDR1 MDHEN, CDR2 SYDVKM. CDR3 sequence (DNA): TGTGCCAGCACCCCCCTTGGGGGGACAGGGTTTAAGCCCCAGCATTTT. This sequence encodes CASTPLGGTGFKPQHF.

The CDR3: CASSLWMASDRSNTGELFF. The CDR3 DNA reads as TGTGCCAGCAGTTTATGGATGGCGTCGGACAGATCGAACACCGGGGAGCTGTTTTTT. V and J are TRBV28 and TRBJ2-2; TRBD1 is a possible D gene (6 bases). There are 19 residues in the CDR3. Trimming left V 0 bases short and J 0 bases short, with 17 bases between. Germline CDR1 is MDHEN and CDR2 is SYDVKM.

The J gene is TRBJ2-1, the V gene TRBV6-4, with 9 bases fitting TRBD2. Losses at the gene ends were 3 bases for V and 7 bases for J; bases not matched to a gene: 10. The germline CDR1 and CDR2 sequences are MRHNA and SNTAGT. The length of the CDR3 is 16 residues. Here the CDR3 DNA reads TGTGCCAGCAGTGAGAATAGCGGGAGCGGCGATAATGAGCAGTTCTTC. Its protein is CASSENSGSGDNEQFF.

CDR3 protein: CASSQVYQVDTEAFF. CDR3 DNA sequence: TGCGCCAGCAGCCAAGTATATCAGGTCGACACTGAAGCTTTCTTT. This sequence joins TRBV4-1 and TRBJ1-1; D remains ambiguous. CDR1 MGHRA and CDR2 YSYEKL come from the germline V gene. V dropped 1 base and J dropped 3 bases, with 12 bases sitting between them. The CDR3 sequence is 15 residues long.

The CDR3: CASRDSSNYGYTF. CDR3 DNA: TGTGCCAGCCGGGACAGCTCAAACTATGGCTACACCTTC. The chain is built from TRBV7-9 and TRBJ1-2; TRBD1 matches 7 bases. V was pared by 8 bases and J by 2 bases, with 5 bases of the junction left unmatched. The CDR3 totals 13 residues. CDR1 and CDR2 from the germline V gene are SEHNR and FQNEAQ (reference sequence).

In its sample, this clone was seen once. CDR3 in DNA: TGTGCCAGCGGATCAGTGGGCGCGGGGTCACCCCTCCACTTT. Protein: CASGSVGAGSPLHF. V usage is TRBV5-6 and J usage is TRBJ1-6; D unresolved. Germline V CDR1 and CDR2: SGHDT, YYEEEE. The V end was cut by 7 bases, the J end by 10 bases, with 18 bases between. CDR3 length: 14 residues.

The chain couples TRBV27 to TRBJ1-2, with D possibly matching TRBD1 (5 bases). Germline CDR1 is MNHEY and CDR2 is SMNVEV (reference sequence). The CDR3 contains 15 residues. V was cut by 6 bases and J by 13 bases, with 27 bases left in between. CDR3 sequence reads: CASRQRGRSPEALTF. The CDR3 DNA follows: TGTGCCAGCAGACAAAGGGGCAGATCCCCTGAGGCTCTCACCTTC.

The chain's CDR3 is CASSLTGQTGELFF. CDR3 nucleotides: TGTGCCAGCAGTCTAACGGGACAGACCGGGGAGCTGTTTTTT. V gene TRBV28 combines with J gene TRBJ2-2; 7 nucleotides align to TRBD1. Germline lookup yields CDR1 MDHEN and CDR2 SYDVKM. There are 14 residues in the CDR3. J gave up 5 bases and V 5 bases, and 5 bases lay outside the gene matches.